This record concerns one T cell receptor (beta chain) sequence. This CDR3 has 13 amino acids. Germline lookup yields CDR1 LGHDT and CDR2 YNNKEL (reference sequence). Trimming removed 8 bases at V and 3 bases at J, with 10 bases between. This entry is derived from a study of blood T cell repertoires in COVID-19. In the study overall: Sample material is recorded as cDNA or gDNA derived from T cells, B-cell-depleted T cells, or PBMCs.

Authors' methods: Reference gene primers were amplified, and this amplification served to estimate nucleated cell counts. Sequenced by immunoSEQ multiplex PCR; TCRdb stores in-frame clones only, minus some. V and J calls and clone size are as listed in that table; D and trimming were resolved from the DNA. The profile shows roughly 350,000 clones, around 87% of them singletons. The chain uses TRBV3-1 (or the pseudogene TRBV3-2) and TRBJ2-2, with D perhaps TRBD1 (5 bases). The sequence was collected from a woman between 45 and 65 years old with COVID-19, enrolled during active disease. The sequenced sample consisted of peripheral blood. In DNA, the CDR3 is TGTGCCAGCGGGCTAGGGGACACCGGGGAGCTGTTTTTT. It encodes CASGLGDTGELFF.